These 11 T cell receptor beta chains were all obtained from the same sample, sequenced in a study of blood T cell repertoires in COVID-19. Method: immunoSEQ multiplex PCR; TCRdb's copy keeps in-frame clones and lacks some. Of a few hundred thousand clones listed, roughly 87% are singletons. Sequences were obtained from peripheral blood. These receptors were collected from a human donor in a cohort sampled during active COVID-19.

The CDR3 sequence is CASSSGGAYEQYF. The CDR3 nucleotides are TGTGCCAGCAGTTCCGGGGGGGCCTACGAGCAGTACTTC. This sequence joins TRBV12-3 or TRBV12-4 and TRBJ2-7; 8 bases match TRBD2. The CDR3 contains 13 residues. Trimming took 4 bases from V and 2 from J; bases not matched to a gene: 1.

The chain joins TRBV6-2 or TRBV6-3 to TRBJ1-1; 9 bases align to TRBD1. This CDR3 is 15 amino acids long. Losses at the gene ends were 0 bases for V and 7 bases for J; bases not matched to a gene: 6. CDR1 is MNHEY, CDR2 SVGEGT, per germline. The CDR3 sequence is CASSYSRTGAGEAFF. CDR3 sequence (DNA): TGTGCCAGCAGTTACTCAAGGACAGGGGCGGGTGAAGCTTTCTTT.

Written as DNA, the CDR3 is TGTGCCAGCAGCTTAACTAGCGGGGTGACCTACGAGCAGTACTTC. This sequence encodes CASSLTSGVTYEQYF. V usage is TRBV7-2 and J usage is TRBJ2-7; 10 bases line up with TRBD2. V was pared by 2 bases and J by 2 bases, with 3 bases of the junction left unmatched. The germline V gene has CDR1 SGHTA and CDR2 FQGNSA. CDR3 length: 15 amino acids.

The chain combines TRBV4-1 with TRBJ2-5; D might be TRBD1 (6 bases). Trimming left V 3 bases short and J 1 base short, with 15 bases between. CDR3 length equals 16 residues. Germline loops: CDR1 MGHRA, CDR2 YSYEKL. The CDR3 sequence: CASSQLGGSVQETQYF. In DNA, the CDR3 is TGCGCCAGCAGCCAGCTTGGGGGCTCGGTCCAAGAGACCCAGTACTTC.

V and J are TRBV6-5 and TRBJ2-5; D gene unclear. CDR1 is MNHEY and CDR2 is SVGAGI in the germline V gene. CDR3 size: 16 residues. The V and J ends lost 1 base and 4 bases respectively, with 16 bases between them. DNA for the CDR3: TGTGCCAGCAGTTACTTTAACCCGGCCAGAGGAGAGACCCAGTACTTC. Its protein is CASSYFNPARGETQYF.

This chain connects TRBV28 to TRBJ1-2, with D possibly being TRBD1 (5 bases). The CDR3 loop spans 12 amino acids. Germline CDR1 reads MDHEN; CDR2 reads SYDVKM. The ends were cut back, 6 bases at V and 4 bases at J, with 9 bases in the middle. CDR3 in amino acids: CASSGGGYGYTF. The CDR3 DNA reads TGTGCCAGCAGCGGGGGGGGCTATGGCTACACCTTC.

The genes are TRBV5-8 and TRBJ2-1, with 14 bases aligning to TRBD2. Looked up from germline, CDR1 is SGHTS and CDR2 is YDEGEE. The CDR3 extends over 15 amino acids. V gave up 4 bases and J gave up 6 bases; unmatched junction bases: 3. The chain's CDR3 is CASSHGTSGSNEQFF. Here the CDR3 DNA reads TGTGCCAGCAGCCACGGGACTAGCGGGAGCAATGAGCAGTTCTTC.

CDR3 loop: CASSFGRGNTEAFF. The CDR3 DNA is TGTGCCAGCAGTTTTGGCAGGGGCAACACTGAAGCTTTCTTT. V and J are TRBV28 and TRBJ1-1, with a possible D match to TRBD1 (6 bases). The CDR3 totals 14 residues. Germline loops: CDR1 MDHEN, CDR2 SYDVKM. V was pared by 3 bases and J by 2 bases, with 10 bases between.

In nucleotides, the CDR3 is TGCGCCAGCAGCATGACTAGCGGGGGCCAAGAGACCCAGTACTTC. It is translated as CASSMTSGGQETQYF. The genes are TRBV5-1 and TRBJ2-5; TRBD2 matches 12 bases. The V segment lost 4 bases and the J segment 1 base; nucleotides outside the gene matches: 2. CDR3 length: 15 residues. The germline gives CDR1 SGHRS, CDR2 YFSETQ.

This chain connects TRBV13 to TRBJ2-6, with D possibly matching TRBD2 (7 bases). V was pared by 3 bases and J by 2 bases, with 14 bases between. The CDR3 has 17 amino acids. CDR1 is PRHDT and CDR2 is FYEKMQ in the germline V gene (reference sequence). The CDR3 is CASSFLRGAAGANVLTF. CDR3 DNA: TGTGCCAGCAGCTTCCTCCGGGGGGCAGCTGGGGCCAACGTCCTGACTTTC.

The chain's CDR3 is CASSLAEVQPQHF. Here the CDR3 DNA reads TGTGCCAGCAGCTTAGCGGAGGTTCAGCCCCAGCATTTT. This chain uses TRBV7-9 with TRBJ1-5; D is undetermined. V was pared by 0 bases and J by 6 bases, with 6 bases between. The CDR3 is 13 amino acids. Germline loops: CDR1 SEHNR, CDR2 FQNEAQ (reference sequence).